Each of the 17 T cell receptor beta chains below was sequenced from the same sample in a study of blood T cell repertoires in COVID-19. Libraries were prepared by immunoSEQ multiplex PCR; TCRdb keeps only in-frame clonotypes and omits some of them. The repertoire has about 140,000 clones, roughly 86% of them found once; the top ten carry more than 9%. The sequenced material came from peripheral blood. Receptor source: a man over 45 with active or convalescent COVID-19.

J is TRBJ2-3 and V is TRBV7-3; TRBD2 matches at 11 bases. Germline trimming cut 5 bases from V and 0 bases from J; bases unmatched to any gene: 19. CDR3 size: 21 residues. Germline V gene sequence: CDR1 SGHTA, CDR2 FQGTGA. The CDR3 here is CASSQPAGGLAEGGSTDTQYF. CDR3 sequence (DNA): TGTGCCAGCAGCCAACCAGCAGGGGGACTAGCGGAAGGAGGCAGCACAGATACGCAGTATTTT.

As regards this clone: Mismatch with germline at one junction end may stem from a read error. The genes are TRBV7-9 and TRBJ2-1; TRBD2 agrees at 11 bases. Germline values: CDR1 SEHNR, CDR2 FQNEAQ (reference sequence). CDR3 length: 16 residues. Written as DNA, the CDR3 is TGTGCCAGCAGCTTACAGCGGTCGGGACTAGCGGTCGAGGGGATCTTC. Translation gives CASSLQRSGLAVEGIF. The entire variable domain, with the rest obtained from reference TRBV7-9 and TRBJ2-1, is as follows: DTGVSQNPRHKITKRGQNVTFRCDPISEHNRLYWYRQTLGQGPEFLTYFQNEAQLEKSRLLSDRFSAERPKGSFSTLEIQRTEQGDSAMYLCASSLQRSGLAVEGIFGPGTRLTVL.

This chain's CDR3 is CASSQSDRPLEQYF. The CDR3, as DNA: TGCGCCAGCAGCCAATCCGACAGGCCCCTCGAGCAGTACTTC. The rearrangement uses TRBV4-3 and TRBJ2-7, with TRBD1 as a possible D gene (6 bases). CDR1 and CDR2 from the germline V gene are LGHNA and YSLEER. The CDR3 spans 14 residues. V shed 2 bases and J shed 6 bases, with 14 bases lying between them.

This chain uses TRBV4-2 with TRBJ2-2; D gene unclear. The germline V and J ends were trimmed by 5 bases and 4 bases, with 11 bases remaining between them. The CDR3 has 14 residues. The germline CDR1 and CDR2 sequences are LGHNA and YNFKEQ. CDR3 DNA sequence: TGTGCCAGCAGCTCAGTTGGCCTCACCGGGGAGCTGTTTTTT. Its translation is CASSSVGLTGELFF.

The rearrangement links TRBV11-2 to TRBJ1-1; a possible D gene is TRBD1 (5 bases). CDR3 length equals 14 residues. Looked up from germline, CDR1 is SGHAT and CDR2 is FQNNGV. The V gene lost 4 bases and the J gene lost 5 bases, with 14 bases spanning the gap. CDR3 coding DNA: TGTGCCAGCAGCTCCGGCGGGGCATGGACTGAAGCTTTCTTT. This encodes CASSSGGAWTEAFF.

This chain joins TRBV7-9 and TRBJ1-1, with a tentative D call TRBD1 (6 bases). Germline CDR1 is SEHNR and CDR2 is FQNEAQ (reference sequence). This CDR3 contains 14 residues. V gave up 8 bases and J gave up 2 bases, with 15 bases separating them. The CDR3 sequence is CASRRDTTNTEAFF. The CDR3, as DNA: TGTGCCAGCCGACGGGACACAACAAACACTGAAGCTTTCTTT.

The genes are TRBV7-8 and TRBJ2-7; the D is unclear. Trimming removed 5 bases at V and 4 bases at J, with 9 bases between. Germline loops: CDR1 SGHVS, CDR2 FQNEAQ. The CDR3 loop spans 12 amino acids. CDR3 sequence (DNA): TGTGCCAGCAGCCTCCAGTTTTACGAGCAGTACTTC. Translating gives CASSLQFYEQYF.

CDR3 amino acids: CASRDNQETQYF. In DNA, the CDR3 is TGTGCCAGCAGGGACAACCAAGAGACCCAGTACTTC. The chain is built from TRBV12-3 or TRBV12-4 and TRBJ2-5; the D gene is possibly TRBD1 (5 bases). The CDR3 is 12 residues long. Trimming left V 6 bases short and J 0 bases short, with 5 bases between.

The chain employs TRBV18 and TRBJ2-1; 8 bases are shared with TRBD2. J was trimmed by 5 bases and V by 0 bases; bases with no gene match: 3. Per germline, CDR1 KGHSH and CDR2 LQKENI. This CDR3 comprises 15 residues. CDR3 nucleotides: TGTGCCAGCTCACCACCTTCACTAGCGGACAATGAGCAGTTCTTC. As protein: CASSPPSLADNEQFF.

The chain is built from TRBV7-9 and TRBJ1-1; TRBD1 might be the D (6 bases). With 3 bases removed from V and 4 bases from J, the gap between germline ends came to 9 bases. CDR1 is SEHNR and CDR2 is FQNEAQ in the germline V gene (reference sequence). CDR3 length: 13 amino acids. CDR3 in amino acids: CASSLTGSTEAFF. The CDR3 nucleotides are TGTGCCAGCAGCTTGACAGGCTCCACTGAAGCTTTCTTT.

The chain uses TRBV6-2 or TRBV6-3 and TRBJ1-5; the D gene is possibly TRBD1 (6 bases). From germline, CDR1 is MNHEY and CDR2 SVGEGT. The CDR3 totals 12 residues. Trimming left V 5 bases short and J 6 bases short, with 8 bases between. The CDR3 DNA sequence: TGTGCCAGCAGTCCGACAGGTCAGCCCCAGCATTTT. Amino acids: CASSPTGQPQHF.

The chain recombines TRBV3-1 (or the pseudogene TRBV3-2) with TRBJ2-7; 7 bases line up with TRBD2. Germline V lookup: CDR1 LGHDT, CDR2 YNNKEL (reference sequence). Unmatched junction bases numbered 8, after V lost 4 bases and J lost 5 bases. The CDR3 runs to 14 residues. The CDR3 spells CASSRAGLTHEQYF. CDR3 bases: TGTGCCAGCAGCCGAGCGGGACTTACCCACGAGCAGTACTTC.

The V gene is TRBV4-3, the J gene TRBJ2-1; 9 nucleotides match TRBD1. The CDR3 runs to 15 residues. The germline V gene encodes CDR1 LGHNA and CDR2 YSLEER. Trimming cost V 5 bases and J 6 bases; bases outside gene matches: 8. The CDR3 reads CASSSHRGRSNEQFF. Here the CDR3 DNA reads TGCGCCAGCAGCTCACACAGGGGGCGATCCAATGAGCAGTTCTTC.

V usage is TRBV7-2 and J usage is TRBJ2-1; the match to TRBD2 covers 7 bases. J lost 0 bases, V lost 5 bases, and 4 bases had no gene match. The CDR3 totals 15 residues. The germline V gene encodes CDR1 SGHTA and CDR2 FQGNSA. This chain's CDR3 is CASSPLATSYNEQFF. CDR3 in DNA: TGTGCCAGCAGCCCACTAGCGACCTCCTACAATGAGCAGTTCTTC.

The chain couples TRBV19 to TRBJ2-1; the match to TRBD2 covers 10 bases. Losses at the gene ends were 1 base for V and 9 bases for J; bases not matched to a gene: 12. Germline V gene sequence: CDR1 LNHDA, CDR2 SQIVND (reference sequence). This CDR3 contains 17 residues. CDR3 nucleotide sequence: TGTGCCAGTAGTATAGGACCAGCGGGAGGGTTTAGGGGTGAGCAGTTCTTC. This gives the protein CASSIGPAGGFRGEQFF.

V is TRBV27 and J is TRBJ1-2; D remains ambiguous. CDR1 and CDR2 (germline): MNHEY, SMNVEV (reference sequence). The CDR3 consists of 12 residues. Trimming stripped 3 bases from V and 6 bases from J, with 8 bases between. The CDR3: CASSFGGNGYTF. The DNA of the CDR3 is TGTGCCAGCAGTTTTGGAGGGAATGGCTACACCTTC.

The V call is TRBV6-9, the J call TRBJ2-3; D is possibly TRBD2 (5 bases). The CDR3 contains 16 residues. Trimming pared 7 bases from V and 0 bases from J, leaving 17 bases between. Germline V gene data show CDR1 as MNHGY and CDR2 as SVAAGI. The CDR3 DNA reads as TGTGCCAGCACCTCCACAGCGGAGTCTAGCACAGATACGCAGTATTTT. It yields the protein CASTSTAESSTDTQYF.